This TCR beta chain was retrieved from a study of cytomegalovirus exposure and HLA in healthy donors. Trimming took 7 bases from V and 5 from J; bases not matched to a gene: 14. The V gene's germline CDR1 is WSHSY and CDR2 SAAADI. CDR3 size: 17 residues. On this clone itself: The antigen remains undetermined.

Study findings and constraints: Per published accounts, TCR beta sequences correctly predicted the HLA-A and HLA-B alleles of most subjects.

This PCR relied on a set of 60 Vbeta primers and 13 Jbeta primers. Data came from immunoSEQ multiplex PCR; TCRdb stores just in-frame clones and leaves some out. Here the sample spans 150,000 to 160,000 clones, roughly 80% being singletons. This TCR was recovered from a man aged 30 to 45 in good health and CMV-seropositive. The sequenced material came from PBMCs. The rearrangement uses TRBV10-2 and TRBJ2-5; the match to TRBD2 covers 12 bases. The CDR3 DNA is TGCGCCAGCACCGAGACTAGCGGGAGTGGTATGGCGGAGACCCAGTACTTC. It translates to CASTETSGSGMAETQYF.